The TCR beta chain under discussion was sequenced for a study of T-cell memory formation after mild COVID-19 (dated by TCRdb to the early 2020s). A note on the overall study: Most TCR sequence clusters were specific to one of the two donors. Longitudinal TCRalpha and TCRbeta repertoire sequencing tracked T-cell clones expanding and contracting after mild COVID-19 in two donors. Two young, previously healthy adult volunteers made up the cohort, one male and one female. General findings and caveats noted by the study authors: Contracting CD4+ clones turned up mainly in the CM and EM memory subsets, whereas EMRA was where CD8+ clones were enriched. The study covered only a couple of mild cases, and larger cohorts including severe cases with pre-infection samples were considered necessary. The second-wave clones that peaked on day 37 were not confirmed to be SARS-CoV-2 specific. Clones contracting from day 15 to 85 had balanced CD4/CD8 phenotypes, while a second wave expanding from day 15 to 37 was biased towards CD4+. Some responding clones were found in pre-infection memory, which suggests that pre-existing cross-reactive memory T cells took part in the SARS-CoV-2 response.

This clonotype was detected a few times. The antigen this receptor binds is unknown. Base qualities are not at hand, and no much larger clone is one base apart. Ficoll-Paque density gradient centrifugation was used to isolate PBMCs. The instrument given in TCRdb is Illumina NovaSeq 6000. TCRalpha and TCRbeta cDNA libraries were constructed by 5'RACE with constant-segment primers, with sample barcodes and unique molecular identifiers being introduced. Trizol reagent was used to extract RNA from every sample. Amplification of the libraries took two PCR steps, and the second step added a second sample barcode plus Illumina TruSeq adapters. The libraries were sequenced on an Illumina NovaSeq using 2 x 150 bp paired-end reads. Per the original workflow: Reads were demultiplexed and collapsed into UMI-guided consensus sequences with migec v1.2.7. With mixcr v2.1.11, UMI consensuses were aligned to TRA and TRB V and J templates and assembled into clonotypes. Clonotypes were classified as expanded or contracted when called significant by both edgeR and NoisET, with noise models trained on biological replicates. For edgeR calls, the thresholds were a false discovery rate-adjusted p below 0.01 and a log2 fold-change of 1. As an exploratory analysis of dynamics, PCA with hierarchical clustering was applied to max-normalized trajectories of the 1000 most abundant clonotypes. Separately sequenced CD4+ and CD8+ repertoires were used to assign a CD4 or CD8 phenotype to each responding clone. TCRdb reprocessing: public reads trimmed at Q25 with fastp, clones called with MiXCR, in-frame beta chains kept. Identical CDR3 proteins give one entry, which carries the most common genes and DNA. What appears here as the V and J calls and clone size reflects TCRdb's work, not the paper's. The table for this sample lists fewer than 200,000 distinct CDR3 sequences; around 21% of them were counted only once. Together, the top ten hold more than 20% of the sample.

The sequenced material came from PBMCs or a T cell subset sorted from them (not recorded which). This TCR was recovered from an adult woman who had mild COVID-19 (a few samples of this study predate the infection). The sample titles of this study are shuffled in the database, so cell type and time point are left out; the donor was told from shared clones.

At the DNA level, the sequence is TGCAGTGCTATAGGGAGGGACAACTATGGCTACACCTTC. It translates to CSAIGRDNYGYTF. Rearrangement joined TRBV20-1 to TRBJ1-2; TRBD1 is a possible D gene, resting on 5 matching bases. The V and J ends are trimmed by 4 bases and 2 bases, leaving 11 bases between them. The CDR3 holds 13 amino acids from the cysteine to the phenylalanine. The entry retains the CDR3 DNA only, 39 bases that are in frame from base 1. According to the germline V gene (reference sequence), CDR1 reads DFQATT and CDR2 reads SNEGSKA.